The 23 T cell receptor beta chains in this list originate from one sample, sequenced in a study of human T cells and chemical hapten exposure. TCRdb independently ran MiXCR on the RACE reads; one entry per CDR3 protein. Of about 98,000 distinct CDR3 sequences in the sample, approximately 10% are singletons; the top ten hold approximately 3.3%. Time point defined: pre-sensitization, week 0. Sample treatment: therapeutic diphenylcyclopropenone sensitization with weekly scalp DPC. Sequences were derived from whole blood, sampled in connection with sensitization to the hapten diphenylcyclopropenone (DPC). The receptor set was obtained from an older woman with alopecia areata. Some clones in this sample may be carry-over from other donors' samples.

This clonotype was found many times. DNA of the CDR3: TGCGCCAGCAGCCGTGACAGACCAGGGGGCGATGGCTACACCTTC. Its translation: CASSRDRPGGDGYTF. V is TRBV5-1 and J is TRBJ1-2, with 8 bases identical to TRBD1. Germline V gene lookup returns CDR1 SGHRS and CDR2 YFSETQ. The CDR3 spans 15 residues. The V segment lost 4 bases and the J segment 6 bases; nucleotides outside the gene matches: 11.

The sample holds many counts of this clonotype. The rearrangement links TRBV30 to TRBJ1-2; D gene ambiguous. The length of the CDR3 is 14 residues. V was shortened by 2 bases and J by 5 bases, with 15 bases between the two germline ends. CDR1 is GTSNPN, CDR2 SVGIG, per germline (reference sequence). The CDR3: CAWSQDGMGYGYTF. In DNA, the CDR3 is TGTGCCTGGAGTCAGGACGGAATGGGTTATGGCTACACCTTC.

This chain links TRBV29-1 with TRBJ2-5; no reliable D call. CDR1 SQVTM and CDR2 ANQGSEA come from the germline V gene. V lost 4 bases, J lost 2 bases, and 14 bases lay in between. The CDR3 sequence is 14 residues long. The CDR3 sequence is CSVARGIQQETQYF. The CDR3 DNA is TGCAGCGTTGCCCGTGGGATACAGCAAGAGACCCAGTACTTC.

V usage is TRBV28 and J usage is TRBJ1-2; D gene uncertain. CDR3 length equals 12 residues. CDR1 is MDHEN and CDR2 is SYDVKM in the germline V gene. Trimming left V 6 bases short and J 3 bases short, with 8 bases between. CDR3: CASSPPDYGYTF. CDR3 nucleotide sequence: TGTGCCAGCAGCCCCCCGGACTATGGCTACACCTTC.

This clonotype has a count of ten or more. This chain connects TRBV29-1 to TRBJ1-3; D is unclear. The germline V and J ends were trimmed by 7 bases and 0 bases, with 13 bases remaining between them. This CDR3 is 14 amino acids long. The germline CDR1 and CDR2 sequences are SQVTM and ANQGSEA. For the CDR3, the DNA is TGCAGCGCGGCTGGCCAGCGCTCTGGAAACACCATATATTTT. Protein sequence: CSAAGQRSGNTIYF.

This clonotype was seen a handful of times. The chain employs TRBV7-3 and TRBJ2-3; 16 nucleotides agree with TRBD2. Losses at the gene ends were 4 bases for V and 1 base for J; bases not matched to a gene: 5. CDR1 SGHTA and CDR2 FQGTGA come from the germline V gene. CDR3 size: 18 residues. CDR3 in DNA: TGTGCCAGCAGCTCCGGGACTAGCGGGGGGGCCGGCACAGATACGCAGTATTTT. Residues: CASSSGTSGGAGTDTQYF.

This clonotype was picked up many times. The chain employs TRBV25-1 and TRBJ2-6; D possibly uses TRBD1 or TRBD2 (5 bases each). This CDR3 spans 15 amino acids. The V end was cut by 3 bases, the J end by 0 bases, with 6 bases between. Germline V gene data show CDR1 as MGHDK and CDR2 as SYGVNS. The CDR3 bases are TGTGCCAGCAGTGATGGGGGCTCTGGGGCCAACGTCCTGACTTTC. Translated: CASSDGGSGANVLTF.

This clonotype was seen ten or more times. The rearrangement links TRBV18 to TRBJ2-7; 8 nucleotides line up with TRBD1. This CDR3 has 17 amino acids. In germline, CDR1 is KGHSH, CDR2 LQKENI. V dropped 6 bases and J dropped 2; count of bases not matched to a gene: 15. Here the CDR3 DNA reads TGTGCCAGCTCGTCGAATCAGGGGGCCAGAGGAGCCTACGAGCAGTACTTC. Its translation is CASSSNQGARGAYEQYF.

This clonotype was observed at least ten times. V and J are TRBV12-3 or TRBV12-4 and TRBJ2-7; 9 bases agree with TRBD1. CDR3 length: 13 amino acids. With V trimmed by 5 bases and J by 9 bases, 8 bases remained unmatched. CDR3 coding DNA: TGTGCCAGCAGTATCAACGAGGACAGGGGGCAGTACTTC. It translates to CASSINEDRGQYF.

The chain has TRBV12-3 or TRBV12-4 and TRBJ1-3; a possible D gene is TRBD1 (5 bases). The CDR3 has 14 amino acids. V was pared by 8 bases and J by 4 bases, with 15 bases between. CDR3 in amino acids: CASWDRGAGNTIYF. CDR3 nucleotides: TGTGCCAGCTGGGACCGAGGGGCCGGAAACACCATATATTTT.

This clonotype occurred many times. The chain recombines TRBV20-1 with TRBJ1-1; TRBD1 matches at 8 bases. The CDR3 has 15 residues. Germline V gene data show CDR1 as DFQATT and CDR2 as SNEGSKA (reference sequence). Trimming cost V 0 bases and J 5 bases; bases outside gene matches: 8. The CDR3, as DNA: TGCAGTGCTAGAGATATGGGCAGGGGGCGTACTGAAGCTTTCTTT. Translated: CSARDMGRGRTEAFF.

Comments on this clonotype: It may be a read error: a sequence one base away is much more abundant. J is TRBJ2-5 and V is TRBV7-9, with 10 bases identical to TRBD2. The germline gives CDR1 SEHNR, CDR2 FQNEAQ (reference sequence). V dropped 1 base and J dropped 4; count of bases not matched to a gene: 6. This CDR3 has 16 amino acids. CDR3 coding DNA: TGTGCCAGCAGCTTAGAGCGGGGGGGGCTCGTAGAGACCCAGTACTTC. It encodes CASSLERGGLVETQYF.

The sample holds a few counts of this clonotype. CDR3 DNA: TGTGCCAGCTCACAGGGCAGGGTGTACGAGCAGTACTTC. Translated, it gives CASSQGRVYEQYF. The chain carries TRBV18 and TRBJ2-7, with D possibly being TRBD1 (5 bases). V was trimmed by 4 bases and J by 4 bases, leaving 11 bases between them. CDR3 length: 13 amino acids. The germline gives CDR1 KGHSH, CDR2 LQKENI.

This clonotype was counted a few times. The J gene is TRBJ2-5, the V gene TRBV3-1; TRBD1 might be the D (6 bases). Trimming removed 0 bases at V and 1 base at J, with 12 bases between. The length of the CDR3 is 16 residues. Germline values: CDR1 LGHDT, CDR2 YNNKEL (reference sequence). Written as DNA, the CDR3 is TGTGCCAGCAGCCAAGATTTGATGACAGGCCAAGAGACCCAGTACTTC. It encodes CASSQDLMTGQETQYF.

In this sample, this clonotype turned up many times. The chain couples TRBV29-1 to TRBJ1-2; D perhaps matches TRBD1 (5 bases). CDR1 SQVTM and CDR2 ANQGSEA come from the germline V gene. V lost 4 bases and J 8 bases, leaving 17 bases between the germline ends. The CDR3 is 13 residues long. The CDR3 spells CSVVAAGTTGYTF. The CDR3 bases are TGCAGCGTTGTCGCGGCAGGGACTACCGGCTACACCTTC. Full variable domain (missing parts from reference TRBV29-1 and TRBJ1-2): SAVISQKPSRDICQRGTSLTIQCQVDSQVTMMFWYRQQPGQSLTLIATANQGSEATYESGFVIDKFPISRPNLTFSTLTVSNMSPEDSSIYLCSVVAAGTTGYTFGSGTRLTVV.

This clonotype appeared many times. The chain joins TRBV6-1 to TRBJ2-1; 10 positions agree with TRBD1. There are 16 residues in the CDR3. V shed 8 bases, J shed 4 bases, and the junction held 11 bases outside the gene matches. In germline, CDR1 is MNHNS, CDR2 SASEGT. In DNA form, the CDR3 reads TGTGCCAGCGGGGCAGGACAGGGGGTCCGGTACAATGAGCAGTTCTTC. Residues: CASGAGQGVRYNEQFF.

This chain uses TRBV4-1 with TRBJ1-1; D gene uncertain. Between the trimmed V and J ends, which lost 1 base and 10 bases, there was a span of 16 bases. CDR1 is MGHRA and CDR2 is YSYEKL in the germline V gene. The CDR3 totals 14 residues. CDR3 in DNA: TGCGCCAGCAGCCAAGGTAGGCCAGATCCTGGAGCTTTCTTT. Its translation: CASSQGRPDPGAFF.

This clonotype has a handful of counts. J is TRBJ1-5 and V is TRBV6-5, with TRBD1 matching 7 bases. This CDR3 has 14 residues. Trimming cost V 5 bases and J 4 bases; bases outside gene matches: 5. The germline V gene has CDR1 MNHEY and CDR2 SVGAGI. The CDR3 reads CASSQPGQNQPQHF. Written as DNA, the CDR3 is TGTGCCAGCAGTCAACCGGGACAGAATCAGCCCCAGCATTTT.

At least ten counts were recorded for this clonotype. Here the CDR3 reads CASRLAGAYNEQFF. The DNA for the CDR3 is TGTGCCAGCAGACTAGCGGGGGCCTACAATGAGCAGTTCTTC. J is TRBJ2-1 and V is TRBV6-2 or TRBV6-3, with 11 positions matching TRBD2. The CDR3 spans 14 residues. J was trimmed by 2 bases and V by 6 bases; bases with no gene match: 0. From germline, CDR1 is MNHEY and CDR2 SVGEGT.

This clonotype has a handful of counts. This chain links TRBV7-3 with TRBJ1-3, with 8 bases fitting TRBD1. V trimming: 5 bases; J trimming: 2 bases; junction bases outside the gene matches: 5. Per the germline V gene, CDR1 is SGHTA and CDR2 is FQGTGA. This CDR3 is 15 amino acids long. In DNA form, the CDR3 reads TGTGCCAGCAGCGTGGACAGGGAAGCTGGAAACACCATATATTTT. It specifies CASSVDREAGNTIYF.

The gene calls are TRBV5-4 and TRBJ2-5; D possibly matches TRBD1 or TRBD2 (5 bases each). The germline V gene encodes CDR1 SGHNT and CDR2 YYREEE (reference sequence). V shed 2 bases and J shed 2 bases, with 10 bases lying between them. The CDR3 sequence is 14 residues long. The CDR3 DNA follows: TGTGCCAGCAGCTTAGGGACGCGGCAAGAGACCCAGTACTTC. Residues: CASSLGTRQETQYF.

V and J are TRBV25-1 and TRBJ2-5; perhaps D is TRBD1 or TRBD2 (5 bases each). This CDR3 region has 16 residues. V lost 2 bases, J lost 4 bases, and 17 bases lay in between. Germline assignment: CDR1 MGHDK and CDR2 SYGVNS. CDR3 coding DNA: TGTGCCAGCAGTGAAGGGGCTAGCTTATATGGAGAGACCCAGTACTTC. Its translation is CASSEGASLYGETQYF.

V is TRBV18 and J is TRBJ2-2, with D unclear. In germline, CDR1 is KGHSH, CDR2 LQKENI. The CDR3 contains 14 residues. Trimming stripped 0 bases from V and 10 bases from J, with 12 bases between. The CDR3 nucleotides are TGTGCCAGCTCACCACCGGATAGAAGGGCGGAGCTGTTTTTT. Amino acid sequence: CASSPPDRRAELFF.